This TCR beta chain appears in the sequencing data of a study of blood T cell repertoires in COVID-19. Study background: The United States, Italy and Spain provided the acute and convalescent COVID-19 samples. Sample material is recorded as cDNA or gDNA derived from T cells, B-cell-depleted T cells, or PBMCs.

This clone was detected only a few times. Looked up from germline, CDR1 is DFQATT and CDR2 is SNEGSKA (reference sequence). The CDR3 sequence is 11 residues long. The V end lost 4 bases, the J end lost 4 bases, and 7 bases lay between the germline ends. Per the original data handling: Nucleated cell number was recorded as an estimate derived from reference gene primer amplification. Profiling relied on immunoSEQ multiplex PCR, and the TCRdb table lists in-frame clones only, not all of them. V and J calls and clone size follow that table, whereas D and trimming were derived from the DNA. The sample includes under 300,000 clones, 88% seen only once; the top ten take more than 0.95%.

What was sequenced was peripheral blood. This sequence joins TRBV20-1 and TRBJ1-2; D not certain. The clonotype originates from a woman aged 40 to 55 who had recovered from COVID-19. Written as DNA, the CDR3 is TGCAGTGCTATCGTCCCCTATGGCTACACCTTC. As protein: CSAIVPYGYTF.